This T cell receptor (beta chain) was captured in a study of post-analysis software for immune sequencing data. Whole-study context: Secondary progressive, relapsing-remitting and progressive-relapsing multiple sclerosis were among the included disease courses. Points from the study as a whole: Several TRBV segments occurring more often in patients than controls included TRBV5-6, TRBV5-1 and TRBV20-1. Those with multiple sclerosis, the patient group, showed significantly lower normalized Chao1 diversity than controls.

With 5 bases removed from V and 4 bases from J, the gap between germline ends came to 15 bases. Germline CDR1 is DFQATT and CDR2 is SNEGSKA (reference sequence). The CDR3 totals 14 residues. Presence of unique molecular identifiers characterized the TCR beta cDNA libraries. TCRdb re-analysed the PCR reads in MiXCR, keeping a single row per CDR3 protein. The sample yields about 620,000 distinct CDR3 sequences, around 44% seen once. As concerns this clonotype: The antigen remains undetermined.

This TCR was sampled from a girl aged 10 to 17 with multiple sclerosis. The sample comprised blood. The rearrangement joins TRBV20-1 to TRBJ2-1; the D gene could be TRBD1 or TRBD2 (7 bases each). For the CDR3, the DNA is TGCAGTGCTGGGGAGGGGGCAAGGTACAATGAGCAGTTCTTC. As protein: CSAGEGARYNEQFF.